The 13 T cell receptor beta chains below come from one sample, sequenced in a study of chemoradiotherapy in HPV16-positive cancers. This table comes from immunoSEQ multiplex PCR, and its TCRdb copy is limited to in-frame clones, with some not included. The sample consists of about 12,000 clones, more than 75% of them appearing once. Sampling was conducted from a patient who underwent chemoradiotherapy. These receptors were collected from a human donor with HPV-associated anogenital cancer.

The V gene is TRBV28, the J gene TRBJ2-3; maybe TRBD1 (5 bases). Germline V gene sequence: CDR1 MDHEN, CDR2 SYDVKM. The V and J ends lost 2 bases and 3 bases respectively, with 15 bases between them. This CDR3 comprises 16 residues. The chain's CDR3 is CASSLIRQGGTDTQYF. The CDR3, as DNA: TGTGCCAGCAGTTTAATTAGGCAGGGTGGTACAGATACGCAGTATTTT.

This sequence joins TRBV9 and TRBJ1-4, with D perhaps matching TRBD1 (6 bases). Per the germline V gene, CDR1 is SGDLS and CDR2 is YYNGEE. The V end lost 4 bases, the J end lost 7 bases, and 17 bases lay between the germline ends. The CDR3 sequence is 15 residues long. Here the CDR3 DNA reads TGTGCCAGCAGCTGCGACAGGCAGTCGTGTGAAAAACTGTTTTTT. It codes for CASSCDRQSCEKLFF.

V gene TRBV13 combines with J gene TRBJ2-3; D perhaps matches TRBD1 (6 bases). CDR3 length: 14 residues. Trimming pared 5 bases from V and 1 base from J, leaving 10 bases between. Germline V gene sequence: CDR1 PRHDT, CDR2 FYEKMQ (reference sequence). The chain's CDR3 is CASSANRGTDTQYF. The CDR3 bases are TGTGCCAGCAGCGCAAACAGGGGCACAGATACGCAGTATTTT.

The chain has TRBV25-1 and TRBJ2-7; 7 positions agree with TRBD1. V shed 0 bases and J 5 bases; nucleotides not matched to a gene: 7. Germline values: CDR1 MGHDK, CDR2 SYGVNS. The CDR3 has 15 amino acids. CDR3 sequence reads: CASSEYLQGLDEQYF. The CDR3 DNA reads TGTGCCAGCAGTGAATATTTACAGGGGCTCGACGAGCAGTACTTC.

This chain joins TRBV30 and TRBJ1-1; D remains unclear. Germline assignment: CDR1 GTSNPN and CDR2 SVGIG (reference sequence). This CDR3 is built from 10 residues. Trimming removed 2 bases from V and 10 bases from J, with 8 bases in between. The CDR3 DNA is TGTGCCTGGAGTCGCAGACGAGCTTTCTTT. This gives the protein CAWSRRRAFF. The full variable domain, in which reference TRBV30 and TRBJ1-1 provide the parts outside the CDR3, is SQTIHQWPATLVQPVGSPLSLECTVEGTSNPNLYWYRQAAGRGLQLLFYSVGIGQISSEVPQNLSASRPQDRQFILSSKKLLLSDSGFYLCAWSRRRAFFGQGTRLTVV.

The chain is built from TRBV6-1 and TRBJ2-7; 9 nucleotides align to TRBD2. V trimming: 4 bases; J trimming: 7 bases; junction bases outside the gene matches: 5. The V gene's germline CDR1 is MNHNS and CDR2 SASEGT. This CDR3 has 13 amino acids. The CDR3: CASSVELAGEQYF. The CDR3, as DNA: TGTGCCAGCAGTGTAGAGCTAGCGGGAGAGCAGTACTTC.

This chain links TRBV7-8 with TRBJ1-1; tentative D call: TRBD1 (5 bases). The V gene lost 5 bases and the J gene lost 8 bases, with 18 bases spanning the gap. The germline V gene has CDR1 SGHVS and CDR2 FQNEAQ. CDR3 length equals 14 residues. CDR3 loop: CASSQERGLQEAFF. CDR3 coding DNA: TGTGCCAGCAGCCAAGAAAGGGGTCTTCAGGAAGCTTTCTTT.

The genes are TRBV2 and TRBJ2-7; 8 nucleotides match TRBD2. CDR1 and CDR2 (germline): SNHLY, FYNNEI. CDR3 length: 12 amino acids. Trimming took 10 bases from V and 6 from J; bases not matched to a gene: 8. The CDR3 loop reads CAMQDGRGEQYF. The CDR3 nucleotides read TGTGCCATGCAGGACGGGAGGGGCGAGCAGTACTTC.

The chain combines TRBV19 with TRBJ1-2; D call uncertain. This CDR3 region has 12 residues. Germline V CDR1 and CDR2: LNHDA, SQIVND (reference sequence). V was trimmed by 6 bases and J by 5 bases, leaving 10 bases between them. CDR3 in amino acids: CASSALRYGYTF. CDR3 nucleotide sequence: TGTGCCAGTAGCGCGCTCCGGTATGGCTACACCTTC.

This sequence joins TRBV7-9 and TRBJ1-1; a weak D match, TRBD1 (6 bases). The V gene lost 1 base and the J gene lost 5 bases, with 14 bases spanning the gap. CDR1 and CDR2 (germline): SEHNR, FQNEAQ (reference sequence). The CDR3 extends over 15 amino acids. The CDR3 DNA reads as TGTGCCAGCAGCTTAGGGGACACCCCGTGGACTGAAGCTTTCTTT. It specifies CASSLGDTPWTEAFF.

The chain carries TRBV2 and TRBJ2-3; 7 nucleotides match TRBD1. With V trimmed by 1 base and J by 0 bases, 4 bases remained unmatched. Germline CDR1 and CDR2: SNHLY and FYNNEI. This CDR3 region has 16 residues. The CDR3 protein is CASSEEGDSSTDTQYF. CDR3 sequence (DNA): TGTGCCAGCAGTGAAGAAGGGGACAGCAGCACAGATACGCAGTATTTT.

This chain connects TRBV2 to TRBJ1-1; D might be TRBD1 (5 bases). Trimming took 7 bases from V and 1 from J, leaving 16 bases between them. Per the germline V gene, CDR1 is SNHLY and CDR2 is FYNNEI. There are 15 residues in the CDR3. DNA for the CDR3: TGTGCCAGCAAGCGCTGGGGCCAGGGGAACACTGAAGCTTTCTTT. This codes for CASKRWGQGNTEAFF. Drawing the rest from reference TRBV2 and TRBJ1-1, the complete variable domain is EPEVTQTPSHQVTQMGQEVILRCVPISNHLYFYWYRQILGQKVEFLVSFYNNEISEKSEIFDDQFSVERPDGSNFTLKIRSTKLEDSAMYFCASKRWGQGNTEAFFGQGTRLTVV.

The J gene is TRBJ2-5, the V gene TRBV18, with a weak D call TRBD1 (6 bases). Trimming removed 0 bases from V and 5 bases from J, with 10 bases in between. The CDR3 covers 14 residues. CDR1 is KGHSH and CDR2 is LQKENI in the germline V gene. The CDR3 nucleotides read TGTGCCAGCTCACCACCTGGGGGCGGGGAGACCCAGTACTTC. Translated: CASSPPGGGETQYF.